This TCR beta chain was captured in a study of shared clonotypes between healthy human individuals (dated by TCRdb to about 2020). Regarding the research as a whole: A couple of women and a few men aged 18 to 49 years were included in the cohort. Leukapheresis yielded between about 0.8 and 9.5 billion PBMCs per donor. To estimate repertoire size and how much clonotypes are shared between individuals, the study performed deep sequencing of blood TCR repertoires from 4 to 6 healthy adults. Per donor, three plates each were used for CD4 naive and CD4 memory, two for CD8 naive, and one for CD8 memory. To increase sequencing depth and limit assay-specific biases, TCR repertoire library preparation and sequencing were carried out by different laboratories using diverse techniques. Here is what the overall study found, with its caveats: Only blood was sampled, and tissue TCR repertoires likely differ from those in blood. Because the study included a small number of donors, the genetic and exposure-history diversity represented was limited. Higher generation probabilities were observed for clonotypes shared by all four sorted-subset donors than for non-shared clonotypes. About 5% of naive CD4, roughly 3.5% of naive CD8, 2% to 2.5% of memory CD4, and about 0.4% of memory CD8 clonotypes were shared across a few donors. Naive subsets generally had larger estimated clonotype richness than memory subsets did. Even with the large sequencing depth, rarefaction of the sorted-subset datasets indicated that sequencing was incomplete. Based on pairwise subsampling, the degree of clonotype sharing among donors was expected to be affected by sequencing depth.

Including cysteine and phenylalanine, the CDR3 has 13 amino acids. The DNA shown is the 39-base CDR3, in frame from base 1. The germline V gene sets CDR1 to MDHEN and CDR2 to SYDVKM. V sheds 10 bases and J sheds 4 bases, leaving 17 bases between their ends. Using the deep immunoSEQ assay, multiplex PCR amplified TCR CDR3 regions from genomic DNA. For each cell subset, the extracted genomic DNA was distributed evenly across all wells of several immunoSEQ 96-well plates, and each plate served as one replicate. For sorted subsets, approximately 210 ng of genomic DNA, equivalent to tens of thousands of T cell genomes, went into each replicate PCR. Purified libraries were measured with a Qubit 3.0 fluorometer, size-checked on a Bioanalyzer 2100, and measured again with the KAPA Library Quantification kit. Every immunoSEQ 96-well plate was sequenced on a separate single-read 150-cycle Illumina NextSeq 550 flow cell. The paper's data handling went like this. Because the immunoSEQ output held only junctional sequences and lacked quality scores, the filtering could not match the filtering applied to full-length reads. To assign V/J genes and CDR3, sequences were annotated using PyIR, a Python wrapper for IgBLAST v1.9, with IMGT germline references. Reads with weak V/J assignments (E-value above 1e-6), missing CDR3, stop codons, out-of-frame junctions, or ambiguous translated residues were removed. V3J clonotypes were defined as sequences sharing the same inferred V gene, J gene, and CDR3 amino acid sequence. To compute the percentage overlap between repertoires, the number of shared unique clonotypes was divided by the size of the smaller repertoire. Richness of each repertoire was evaluated using RTK rarefaction, the Chao1 estimator, and Recon v2.1 estimates of unobserved clonotypes. For all TCRbeta clonotypes obtained by the gDNA method from a handful of donors, generation probabilities were computed with OLGA. TCRdb re-hosts the immuneACCESS table, in-frame sequences only. Its copies lack some clones; in the studies checked, an unresolved V gene accounts for under half of them, and the cause for the rest is not known. Clone size and the V and J calls come from that table; the DNA yielded D and trimming. In this sample the table shows around 2.5 million clones, under 95% of which occur a single time. The ten largest account for approximately 0.35% of the sample.

Note on this clone: Its cognate antigen has yet to be identified. Base qualities were left out, and no much larger clone turns up one base away.

The donors were healthy, HIV-negative adults who had no recently reported acute infections or vaccinations. Only Caucasian adults living in Nashville, Tennessee, USA were represented among the donors. CD4+ T cells were enriched by magnetic negative selection, after which naive cells were positively selected on CD45RA and the negative fraction was taken as the memory subset. After blood collection by leukapheresis, PBMCs were isolated using Ficoll-Histopaque density gradient centrifugation and then cryopreserved in the vapor phase of liquid nitrogen. Purity and quantity of every magnetically sorted T cell population were checked by analytical flow cytometry. Genomic DNA was isolated from every sorted fraction and measured by UV absorbance on a Nanodrop 2000c.

The sample was naive CD4+ T cells from PBMCs. In the paper's terms, the cell subset or site label means: CD45RA+ positively selected. Rearrangement joined TRBV28 to TRBJ2-7; too little of a D gene remains to name it. This receptor was obtained from a man aged 18 to 29 in good health. Some clones in this sample may be carry-over from other donors' samples. CDR3 region: CATYTDTRYEQYF. The nucleotides are TGTGCCACCTATACCGACACCCGATACGAGCAGTACTTC.